One sample yielded the 14 T cell receptor beta chains listed below, sequenced in a study of beta chain features in type 1 diabetes. All of the isolated RNA was reverse transcribed, so expressed TCRB transcripts were sequenced. Libraries were prepared by immunoSEQ multiplex PCR; TCRdb keeps only in-frame clonotypes and omits some of them. Among 25,000 or so clones listed, almost 70% were seen once. Input material: Tregs from blood. These receptors originate from a woman aged 40 to 50 in good health.

The chain uses TRBV5-1 and TRBJ1-2, with 11 positions matching TRBD1. Trimming removed 3 bases from V and 4 bases from J; junction bases left unmatched: 2. Germline V gene sequence: CDR1 SGHRS, CDR2 YFSETQ. The CDR3 spans 14 residues. In DNA, the CDR3 is TGCGCCAGCAGCTGGACAGGGGGCGGCTATGGCTACACCTTC. This gives the protein CASSWTGGGYGYTF.

Details on this clone: The junction departs from germline at one end; a sequencing error may be responsible. This specimen includes other DNA sequences encoding the same CDR3. CDR3 sequence: CASSLRADRVHDTQYF. As DNA, the CDR3 is TGTGCCAGCAGCCTTCGCGCCGACAGGGTTCACGATACGCAGTATTTT. The rearrangement joins TRBV4-1 to TRBJ2-3, with TRBD1 matching 7 bases. Per germline, CDR1 MGHRA and CDR2 YSYEKL. The CDR3 has 16 residues.

This clone was counted a few times. The chain employs TRBV5-1 and TRBJ2-5; TRBD2 agrees at 10 bases. J gave up 5 bases and V 4 bases, and 5 bases lay outside the gene matches. Germline V gene data show CDR1 as SGHRS and CDR2 as YFSETQ. CDR3 size: 14 residues. The CDR3 sequence: CASSKTSGVETQYF. As DNA, the CDR3 is TGCGCCAGCAGCAAAACTAGCGGGGTGGAGACCCAGTACTTC.

This sequence joins TRBV7-2 and TRBJ2-5; 8 bases agree with TRBD1. The CDR3 runs 14 residues. With 5 bases clipped from V and 5 bases from J, the junction kept 7 bases outside the gene matches. The germline V gene has CDR1 SGHTA and CDR2 FQGNSA. The CDR3 DNA reads TGTGCCAGCAGCCCAACCAGGGGGCTCGAGACCCAGTACTTC. This sequence encodes CASSPTRGLETQYF.

V gene TRBV6-1 combines with J gene TRBJ1-1, with unresolved D. CDR3 length: 13 amino acids. Germline CDR1 and CDR2: MNHNS and SASEGT. Trimming shortened V by 2 bases and J by 14 bases, and 18 bases separated the two germline ends. The CDR3 loop is CASSERAGLGGFF. CDR3 bases: TGTGCCAGCAGTGAACGAGCGGGCCTGGGAGGATTCTTT.

This sequence joins TRBV5-4 and TRBJ2-3; TRBD2 is a possible D gene (5 bases). V gave up 3 bases and J gave up 2 bases, with 13 bases separating them. CDR1 and CDR2 (germline): SGHNT, YYREEE (reference sequence). The CDR3 has 15 amino acids. CDR3 nucleotide sequence: TGTGCCAGCAGCTCATCCGGGATTGTCACAGATACGCAGTATTTT. Translation gives CASSSSGIVTDTQYF.

This clone was observed a handful of times. J is TRBJ2-1 and V is TRBV5-1; maybe TRBD2 (6 bases). CDR1 is SGHRS and CDR2 is YFSETQ in the germline V gene. CDR3 length: 16 residues. V lost 0 bases and J 4 bases, leaving 14 bases between the germline ends. CDR3 sequence (DNA): TGCGCCAGCAGCTTGGCCGGGGGAGACCTTTACAATGAGCAGTTCTTC. Translated, it gives CASSLAGGDLYNEQFF.

This chain joins TRBV15 and TRBJ1-1; D uncertain. Trimming took off 0 bases at V and 1 base at J, with 6 bases between the two ends. The CDR3 extends over 14 amino acids. The V gene's germline CDR1 is LNHNV and CDR2 YYDKDF (reference sequence). The CDR3 DNA is TGTGCCACCAGCAGAGATTCCGGGAACACTGAAGCTTTCTTT. Amino acids: CATSRDSGNTEAFF. Supplemented by reference TRBV15 and TRBJ1-1, the full variable domain reads DAMVIQNPRYQVTQFGKPVTLSCSQTLNHNVMYWYQQKSSQAPKLLFHYYDKDFNNEADTPDNFQSRRPNTSFCFLDIRSPGLGDTAMYLCATSRDSGNTEAFFGQGTRLTVV.

This clone was counted a few times. The CDR3 region is CASSQDTSVGYTF. The CDR3 DNA is TGCGCCAGCAGCCAAGACACCTCGGTTGGCTACACCTTC. V gene TRBV4-1 combines with J gene TRBJ1-2; no definite D call. This CDR3 spans 13 amino acids. The ends were cut back, 0 bases at V and 7 bases at J, with 9 bases in the middle. CDR1 and CDR2 (germline): MGHRA, YSYEKL.

This clone has a handful of counts. The V and J genes are TRBV5-5 and TRBJ2-7; D ambiguous. Germline V gives CDR1 SGHKS, CDR2 YYEKEE (reference sequence). The CDR3 contains 11 residues. Trimming took 1 base from V and 3 from J, leaving 2 bases between them. The CDR3, as DNA: TGTGCCAGCAGCTTGTACTACGAGCAGTACTTC. This encodes CASSLYYEQYF.

The rearrangement uses TRBV5-1 and TRBJ2-5; D uncertain. Germline assignment: CDR1 SGHRS and CDR2 YFSETQ. The CDR3 runs to 13 residues. The V end was cut by 1 base, the J end by 0 bases, with 4 bases between. For the CDR3, the DNA is TGCGCCAGCAGCTTGCAGGACCAAGAGACCCAGTACTTC. Amino acid sequence: CASSLQDQETQYF.

Only a few counts were recorded for this clone. The chain links TRBV5-1 to TRBJ1-2; D gene uncertain. Per the germline V gene, CDR1 is SGHRS and CDR2 is YFSETQ. The CDR3 consists of 14 residues. V was clipped by 0 bases and J by 4 bases, with 10 bases between them. The CDR3 coding sequence is TGCGCCAGCAGCTTGGAAGACTTCCTCTATGGCTACACCTTC. Its protein product is CASSLEDFLYGYTF.

The chain employs TRBV5-1 and TRBJ2-1; 9 bases align to TRBD1. V was pared by 3 bases and J by 2 bases, with 6 bases of the junction left unmatched. CDR3 length: 16 amino acids. Germline V gives CDR1 SGHRS, CDR2 YFSETQ. The CDR3 region has the DNA TGCGCCAGCAGCTCCCATACAGGGGGCCCCTACAATGAGCAGTTCTTC. Protein: CASSSHTGGPYNEQFF.

The chain employs TRBV5-6 and TRBJ2-5; the D is unclear. This CDR3 comprises 14 residues. Germline loops: CDR1 SGHDT, CDR2 YYEEEE. V gave up 4 bases and J gave up 5 bases, with 15 bases separating them. CDR3 loop: CASSVPLGRETQYF. Written as DNA, the CDR3 is TGTGCCAGCAGCGTCCCGCTGGGCAGGGAGACCCAGTACTTC.